This T cell receptor (beta chain) was sequenced for a study of CD8+ T cells in alopecia areata. Whole-study results and caveats: TCR sharing was clearer in mice than between patients, perhaps partly owing to patient HLA diversity. Lesional scalp exceeded normal scalp in clonality, especially in alopecia totalis/universalis.

Germline CDR1 SGHNT, CDR2 YYREEE (reference sequence). The CDR3 loop spans 16 amino acids. V shed 4 bases, J shed 1 base, and the junction held 9 bases outside the gene matches. cDNA prepared by RNA extraction and subsequent reverse transcription served as the template for sequencing. Profiling relied on immunoSEQ multiplex PCR, and the TCRdb table lists in-frame clones only, not all of them. In the table there are more than 95,000 clones, 58% of which are singletons. The sample's treatment: oral pan-JAK inhibitor, 5-10 mg twice daily. Turning to this clone: As yet, its antigen is unknown.

The sample here was CD8+ T cells sorted from blood, taken at week 4, from a patient treated with tofacitinib. The receptor comes from a human donor with alopecia areata. The V and J genes are TRBV5-4 and TRBJ1-1, with 8 bases identical to TRBD1. CDR3 sequence reads: CASSQDEGTGNTEAFF. Here the CDR3 DNA reads TGTGCCAGCAGCCAAGATGAGGGGACAGGGAACACTGAAGCTTTCTTT. The full variable domain, its missing parts supplied by reference TRBV5-4 and TRBJ1-1, is ETGVTQSPTHLIKTRGQQVTLRCSSQSGHNTVSWYQQALGQGPQFIFQYYREEENGRGNFPPRFSGLQFPNYSSELNVNALELDDSALYLCASSQDEGTGNTEAFFGQGTRLTVV.